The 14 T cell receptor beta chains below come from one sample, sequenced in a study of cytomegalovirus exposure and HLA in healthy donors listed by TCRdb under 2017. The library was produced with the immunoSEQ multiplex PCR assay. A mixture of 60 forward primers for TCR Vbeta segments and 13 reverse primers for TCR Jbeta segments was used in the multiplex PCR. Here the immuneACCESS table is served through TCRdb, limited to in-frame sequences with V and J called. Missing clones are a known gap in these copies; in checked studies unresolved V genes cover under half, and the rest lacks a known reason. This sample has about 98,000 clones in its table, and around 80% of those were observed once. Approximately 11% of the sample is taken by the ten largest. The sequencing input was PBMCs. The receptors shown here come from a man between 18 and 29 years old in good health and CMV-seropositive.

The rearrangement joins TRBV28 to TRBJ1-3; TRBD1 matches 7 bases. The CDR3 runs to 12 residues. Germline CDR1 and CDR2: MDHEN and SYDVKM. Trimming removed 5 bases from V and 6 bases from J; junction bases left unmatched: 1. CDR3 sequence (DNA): TGTGCCAGCAGTGGACAGGAAAACACCATATATTTT. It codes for CASSGQENTIYF.

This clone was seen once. The CDR3 DNA follows: TGTGCCAGCAGCCCCCCGGCACTAGCGAGTCCCCCAGGCGAGCAGTACTTC. It codes for CASSPPALASPPGEQYF. The chain uses TRBV7-9 and TRBJ2-7; 7 bases match TRBD2. CDR1 is SEHNR and CDR2 is FQNEAQ in the germline V gene (reference sequence). The V and J ends lost 5 bases and 6 bases, in that order; junction bases with no gene match: 19. The CDR3 length is 17 residues.

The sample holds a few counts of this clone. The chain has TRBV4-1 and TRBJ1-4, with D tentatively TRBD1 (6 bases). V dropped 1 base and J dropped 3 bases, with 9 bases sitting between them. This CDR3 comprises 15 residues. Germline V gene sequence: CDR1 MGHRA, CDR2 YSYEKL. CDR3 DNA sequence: TGCGCCAGCAGCCAAGGGACAGTTTCTAATGAAAAACTGTTTTTT. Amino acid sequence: CASSQGTVSNEKLFF.

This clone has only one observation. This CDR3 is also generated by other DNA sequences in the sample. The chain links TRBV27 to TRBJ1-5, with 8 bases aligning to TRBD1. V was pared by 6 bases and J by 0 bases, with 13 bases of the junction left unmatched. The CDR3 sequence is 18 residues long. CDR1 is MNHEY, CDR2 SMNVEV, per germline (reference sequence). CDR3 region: CASSPLGRDRGSNQPQHF. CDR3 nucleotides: TGTGCCAGCAGCCCCCTTGGCCGAGACAGGGGTAGCAATCAGCCCCAGCATTTT.

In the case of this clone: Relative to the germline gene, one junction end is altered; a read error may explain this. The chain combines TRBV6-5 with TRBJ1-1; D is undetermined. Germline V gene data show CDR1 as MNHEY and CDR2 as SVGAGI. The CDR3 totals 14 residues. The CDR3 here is CASRRTEANTGAFF. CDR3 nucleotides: TGTGCCAGCAGGCGGACGGAGGCGAACACTGGAGCTTTCTTT.

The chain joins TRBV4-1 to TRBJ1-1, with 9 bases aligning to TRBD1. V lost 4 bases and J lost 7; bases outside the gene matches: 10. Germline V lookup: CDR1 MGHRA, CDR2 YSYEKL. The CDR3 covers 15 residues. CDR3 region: CASSRRTGDEDEAFF. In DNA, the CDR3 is TGCGCCAGCAGCCGCAGGACAGGGGATGAGGATGAAGCTTTCTTT.

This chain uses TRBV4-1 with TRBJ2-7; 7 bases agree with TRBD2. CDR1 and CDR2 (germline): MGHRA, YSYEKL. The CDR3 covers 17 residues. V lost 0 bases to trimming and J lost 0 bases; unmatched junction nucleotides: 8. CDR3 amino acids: CASSQEGKLADSYEQYF. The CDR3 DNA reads TGCGCCAGCAGCCAAGAAGGGAAGCTAGCGGACTCCTACGAGCAGTACTTC.

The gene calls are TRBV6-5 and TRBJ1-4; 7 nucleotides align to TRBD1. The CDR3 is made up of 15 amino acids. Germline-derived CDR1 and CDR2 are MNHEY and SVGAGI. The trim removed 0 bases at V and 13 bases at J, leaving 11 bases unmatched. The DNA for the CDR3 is TGTGCCAGCAGTTACTCCGGGACAGATCGAGATGGACTGTTTTTT. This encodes CASSYSGTDRDGLFF.

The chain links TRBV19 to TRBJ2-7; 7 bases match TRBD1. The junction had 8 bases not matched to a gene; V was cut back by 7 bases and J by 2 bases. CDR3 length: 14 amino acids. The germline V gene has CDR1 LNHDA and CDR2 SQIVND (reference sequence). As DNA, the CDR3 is TGTGCCAGTACCACGACCGGGACAGCCTACGAGCAGTACTTC. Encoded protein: CASTTTGTAYEQYF.

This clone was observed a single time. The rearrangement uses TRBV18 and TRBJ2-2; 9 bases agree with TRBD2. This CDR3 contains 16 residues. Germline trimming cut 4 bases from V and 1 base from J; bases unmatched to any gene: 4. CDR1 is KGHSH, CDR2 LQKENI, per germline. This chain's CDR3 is CASSRQRGENTGELFF. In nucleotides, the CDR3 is TGTGCCAGCTCACGACAGCGGGGGGAGAACACCGGGGAGCTGTTTTTT.

For the CDR3, the DNA is TGCAGCGTTGGGCAGGGTGGGCATGGCTACACCTTC. This codes for CSVGQGGHGYTF. The V call is TRBV29-1, the J call TRBJ1-2, with TRBD1 as a possible D gene (5 bases). Per germline, CDR1 SQVTM and CDR2 ANQGSEA. This CDR3 region has 12 residues. Trimming left V 4 bases short and J 6 bases short, with 12 bases between. Full variable domain (rest looked up from reference TRBV29-1 and TRBJ1-2): SAVISQKPSRDICQRGTSLTIQCQVDSQVTMMFWYRQQPGQSLTLIATANQGSEATYESGFVIDKFPISRPNLTFSTLTVSNMSPEDSSIYLCSVGQGGHGYTFGSGTRLTVV.

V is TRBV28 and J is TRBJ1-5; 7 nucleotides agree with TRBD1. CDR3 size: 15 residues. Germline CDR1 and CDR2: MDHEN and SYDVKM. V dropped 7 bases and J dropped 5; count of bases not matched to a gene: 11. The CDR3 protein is CASKGQARAYQPQHF. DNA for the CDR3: TGTGCCAGCAAAGGACAGGCGAGGGCCTATCAGCCCCAGCATTTT.

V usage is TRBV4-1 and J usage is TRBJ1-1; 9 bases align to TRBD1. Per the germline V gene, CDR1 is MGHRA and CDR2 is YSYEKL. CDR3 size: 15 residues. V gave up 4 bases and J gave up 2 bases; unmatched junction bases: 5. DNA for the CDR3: TGCGCCAGCAGCCTTCGGACAGGGGAAAACACTGAAGCTTTCTTT. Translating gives CASSLRTGENTEAFF.

The CDR3: CASSWLAGYNEQFF. The CDR3 nucleotides are TGTGCCAGCAGCTGGTTAGCGGGGTACAATGAGCAGTTCTTC. This chain uses TRBV11-1 with TRBJ2-1; 8 bases line up with TRBD2. With V trimmed by 4 bases and J by 4 bases, 3 bases remained unmatched. Germline-derived CDR1 and CDR2 are SGHAT and FQDESV (reference sequence). CDR3 length equals 14 residues.